A selection of T cell receptor beta chains follows, all from one sample in a study of T cell repertoires in cytomegalovirus infection. TCRdb re-called the reads with MiXCR, one entry per CDR3 protein. Among about 190,000 distinct CDR3 sequences listed, approximately 9.7% were seen once. The sequencing sample was made of PBMCs. The receptors were sampled from a human donor in good health (CMV status not recorded). Some clones in this sample may be carry-over from other donors' samples. Both conserved end residues are part of each CDR3. Each record gives: clone size, D gene, J gene, V gene, CDR3 DNA, CDR3 protein. D genes are given only for firm matches. Only some rows state a clone size, as once, few, many or a class for expanded clones.

clone_size: few; d_call: TRBD1; j_call: TRBJ1-1; v_call: TRBV6-2/TRBV6-3; cdr3_nt: TGTGCCAGCAGTTACGGGACAGGGAATCGGGAAGCTTTCTTT; cdr3_aa: CASSYGTGNREAFF
clone_size: few; d_call: -; j_call: TRBJ1-2; v_call: TRBV4-1; cdr3_nt: TGCGCCAGCAGCCAAGAGAGCTTCTATGGCTACACCTTC; cdr3_aa: CASSQESFYGYTF
clone_size: few; d_call: -; j_call: TRBJ1-2; v_call: TRBV10-3; cdr3_nt: TGTGCCATCAAACCTTTGACAGACCGCTATGGCTACACCTTC; cdr3_aa: CAIKPLTDRYGYTF
clone_size: many; d_call: -; j_call: TRBJ1-5; v_call: TRBV7-8; cdr3_nt: TGTGCCAGCAGCCTCATGGAGATAGTCGGCTCTCAGCCCCAGCATTTT; cdr3_aa: CASSLMEIVGSQPQHF
clone_size: few; d_call: -; j_call: TRBJ2-1; v_call: TRBV4-1; cdr3_nt: TGCGCCAGCAGCCGCGGGACTCCAGCCTACAATGAGCAGTTCTTC; cdr3_aa: CASSRGTPAYNEQFF
clone_size: many; d_call: TRBD1; j_call: TRBJ2-7; v_call: TRBV7-2; cdr3_nt: TGTGCCAGCAGCGTCAACACCGGGACAGGGTTGTTCCACGAGCAGTACTTC; cdr3_aa: CASSVNTGTGLFHEQYF
clone_size: many; d_call: TRBD2; j_call: TRBJ2-1; v_call: TRBV19; cdr3_nt: TGTGCCAGCAATAAGTGGACTAGCGGGAGATATGAGCAGTTCTTC; cdr3_aa: CASNKWTSGRYEQFF
clone_size: few; d_call: -; j_call: TRBJ2-5; v_call: TRBV29-1; cdr3_nt: TGCAGCGTTGGTAGCCTCCGACAAGAGACCCAGTACTTC; cdr3_aa: CSVGSLRQETQYF
clone_size: many; d_call: -; j_call: TRBJ2-1; v_call: TRBV7-9; cdr3_nt: TGTGCCAGCAGCTCCTTTACAGGGAATGAGCAGTTCTTC; cdr3_aa: CASSSFTGNEQFF
clone_size: many; d_call: TRBD1; j_call: TRBJ1-1; v_call: TRBV12-3/TRBV12-4; cdr3_nt: TGTGCCAGCGGATGGGGGACAGGGGTCACTGAAGCTTTCTTT; cdr3_aa: CASGWGTGVTEAFF
clone_size: many; d_call: TRBD2; j_call: TRBJ2-3; v_call: TRBV2; cdr3_nt: TGTGCCAGCAGTGATACGGGAGGGCCGAGGGATACGCAGTATTTT; cdr3_aa: CASSDTGGPRDTQYF
clone_size: few; d_call: -; j_call: TRBJ2-5; v_call: TRBV27; cdr3_nt: TGTGCCAGCAGTCAACGGAACCAAGAGACCCAGTACTTC; cdr3_aa: CASSQRNQETQYF
clone_size: -; d_call: TRBD1; j_call: TRBJ2-7; v_call: TRBV10-3; cdr3_nt: TGTGCCACAGGACACCAGGGGGTATACGAGCAGTACTTC; cdr3_aa: CATGHQGVYEQYF
clone_size: many; d_call: TRBD1; j_call: TRBJ1-5; v_call: TRBV7-2; cdr3_nt: TGTGCCAGCAGCGGGGGGGACAGAAGCAATCAGCCCCAGCATTTT; cdr3_aa: CASSGGDRSNQPQHF
clone_size: -; d_call: -; j_call: TRBJ1-5; v_call: TRBV7-2; cdr3_nt: TGTGCCAGCAGCCGGTCTGTGGCTGGGACCCAGCATTTT; cdr3_aa: CASSRSVAGTQHF
clone_size: -; d_call: -; j_call: TRBJ2-7; v_call: TRBV11-2; cdr3_nt: TGTGCCAGCAGTCGGGACTCGTCGGCATACGAGCAGTACTTC; cdr3_aa: CASSRDSSAYEQYF
clone_size: many; d_call: -; j_call: TRBJ2-5; v_call: TRBV7-9; cdr3_nt: TGTGCCAGCAGTCACACATGGGGCGCAGAGACCCAGTACTTC; cdr3_aa: CASSHTWGAETQYF
clone_size: -; d_call: -; j_call: TRBJ2-5; v_call: TRBV7-2; cdr3_nt: TGTGCCAGCAGCTTTGAAGGGGGGAGTGGGACCCAGTACTTC; cdr3_aa: CASSFEGGSGTQYF
clone_size: many; d_call: TRBD1; j_call: TRBJ2-7; v_call: TRBV7-2; cdr3_nt: TGTGCCAGCAGCCCCAGGGGGCCCTACGAGCAGTACTTC; cdr3_aa: CASSPRGPYEQYF
clone_size: few; d_call: -; j_call: TRBJ2-7; v_call: TRBV18; cdr3_nt: TGTGCCAGCTCACCTGGGGGAAACTACGAGCAGTACTTC; cdr3_aa: CASSPGGNYEQYF
clone_size: -; d_call: -; j_call: TRBJ1-1; v_call: TRBV11-3; cdr3_nt: TGTGCCAGCAGCCCGGTCGGTGAGAACACTGAAGCTTTCTTT; cdr3_aa: CASSPVGENTEAFF
clone_size: few; d_call: -; j_call: TRBJ1-1; v_call: TRBV28; cdr3_nt: TGTGCCAGTAGTAGGAACCTCCACTCCAACACTGAAGCTTTCTTT; cdr3_aa: CASSRNLHSNTEAFF